This T cell receptor (beta chain) was sequenced during a study of beta chain features in type 1 diabetes (dated by TCRdb to 2017 to 2018). In terms of the full investigation: Mean age, gender distribution, total cell number and subset yield were not different between patients and healthy donors. Across all samples, around 99 million sorted cells were examined, and cell number per subset correlated strongly with RNA yield. The study compared the TCRB repertoires of sorted circulating CD4+ T cell subsets in recently diagnosed type 1 diabetes patients with those in matched healthy donors. Whereas all 28 donors provided naive and central memory subsets, regulatory and stem cell-like memory subsets were isolated from just 8 patients and about 8 healthy donors.

Concerning this clone itself: The antigen it recognizes is unknown. No clone much larger than this one lies a single base away; base qualities are absent.

The High Capacity cDNA Reverse Transcription Kit was used to reverse transcribe all of the isolated RNA, meaning that expressed TCRB transcripts were what got sequenced. Deep immunoSEQ sequencing was applied to naive, central memory and regulatory T cell samples, giving an average of roughly 3.5 million total reads per sample. Sorted cells were lysed in RLT buffer, and RNA was extracted using DNase-treated RNeasy Micro or Mini kits according to cell number. To prevent cross-contamination, each cell subset was processed individually, whereas patient and healthy donor samples were processed jointly. TCRB sequences were amplified from cDNA with the immunoSEQ multiplex PCR, producing 87-bp fragments spanning the CDR3 region. Amplicons were sequenced on the Illumina HiSeq platform. The published analysis was carried out like this. PCR bias was corrected computationally using synthetic template baselines, and reads within Hamming distance 2 were collapsed, with unmergeable singletons discarded. By aligning reads against IMGT, V, D and J genes, CDR3 length, and insertions or deletions at six rearrangement sites were assigned. Within each subset, clonotype counts were normalized to sorted cell number, after which true diversity and Gini coefficients were computed with the tcR R package. Repertoire sharing was quantified using the overlap coefficient calculated on TCRB nucleotide sequences. TCRdb took this table from immuneACCESS and kept in-frame rearrangements with V and J called. Such tables lack part of the clones; where checked against another copy, unresolved V genes explain under half of the gap, and the rest is unexplained. V and J calls plus clone size are reproduced from that table; the DNA served to infer D and trimming. Recorded for this sample are about 170,000 clones; approximately 7.8% of them occurred a single time. Of the sample, 0.94% is held by the ten largest clones.

From each donor, a single peripheral blood sample of around 120 mL on average was drawn into heparinised tubes. Naive, central memory, regulatory and stem cell-like memory CD4+ T cells were sorted on a BD FACSAria II using a panel including CD45RO, CCR7, CD25, CD127, CD95 and CD27. All sorted populations exceeded 98% purity. PBMCs were separated immediately by Lymphoprep density gradient centrifugation and were stained directly, without being cultured. To minimize batch effects, samples were stained and sorted in pairs, one healthy donor with one patient per experiment. What the research found in general, with its limitations: Fewer insertions and more nucleotide deletions at VDJ recombination sites were observed in patients with type 1 diabetes, implying thymic rearrangement abnormalities. Because cDNA was sequenced instead of genomic DNA, activated cells with high expression could be over-represented, although the groups did not differ in activation or CD3 levels. Shorter templates might be favored by PCR, yet because patient and control samples were amplified and corrected together, any such skew would affect both groups equally. In all four CD4+ subsets, TCRB CDR3 length was moderately but significantly shorter in type 1 diabetes patients. Because small numbers of individuals were included in the HLA sub-analyses, any influence of HLA type on TCRB rearrangement was left unresolved. Naive, central memory and regulatory TCRB repertoires appeared to be more alike among patients than among healthy donors.

This receptor was obtained from a woman aged 40 to 50 with type 1 diabetes. Sequenced sample: central memory CD4+ T cells from blood.

CDR3 region: CAISDSPGGSNQPQHF. The DNA sequence follows: TGTGCCATCAGTGACTCGCCGGGGGGTAGCAATCAGCCCCAGCATTTT. The V and J genes are TRBV10-3 and TRBJ1-5; 5 matching bases give a weak D call of TRBD1. The CDR3 has 16 amino acids, counting the end cysteine and phenylalanine. The CDR3 DNA has 48 bases and is translated from base 1. CDR1 and CDR2, per the germline V gene, are ENHRY and SYGVKD. A distance of 12 bases separates the germline ends of V and J, which lose 3 bases and 0 bases respectively.